This T cell receptor (beta chain) was sequenced in a study of identical twins. V was clipped by 0 bases and J by 4 bases, with 15 bases between them. Per the germline V gene, CDR1 is LGHNA and CDR2 is YSLEER. This CDR3 is built from 16 residues. This clonotype was observed once. TCRdb reprocessed the 5' RACE reads via MiXCR and lists one record per CDR3 protein. The sample yields 700,000 or so distinct CDR3 sequences, 21% seen once. These same data were also listed under a study on T cells expressing NK-cell markers.

This receptor was taken from a woman between 18 and 30 years old in good health. The sample taken for sequencing was PBMCs. The chain has TRBV4-3 and TRBJ2-5; D remains ambiguous. The CDR3 is CASSQDKGWDGETQYF. The CDR3 DNA sequence: TGCGCCAGCAGCCAAGATAAAGGGTGGGATGGAGAGACCCAGTACTTC.